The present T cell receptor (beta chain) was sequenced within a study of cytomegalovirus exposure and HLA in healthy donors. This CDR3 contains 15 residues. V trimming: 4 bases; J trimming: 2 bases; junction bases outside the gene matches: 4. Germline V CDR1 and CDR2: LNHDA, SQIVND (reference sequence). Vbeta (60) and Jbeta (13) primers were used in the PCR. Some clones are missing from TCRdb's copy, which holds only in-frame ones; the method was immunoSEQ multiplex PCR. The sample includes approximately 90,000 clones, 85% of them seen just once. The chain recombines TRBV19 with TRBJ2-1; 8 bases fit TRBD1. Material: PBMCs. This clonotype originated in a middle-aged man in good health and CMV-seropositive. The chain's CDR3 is CASSTDRGTYNEQFF. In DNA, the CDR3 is TGTGCCAGTAGTACTGACAGGGGCACCTACAATGAGCAGTTCTTC.